A single sample gave rise to the 20 T cell receptor beta chains below, sequenced in a study of control samples from healthy donors and cancer patients. Libraries were prepared by immunoSEQ multiplex PCR; TCRdb keeps only in-frame clonotypes and omits some of them. The sample lists 150,000 to 200,000 clones, approximately 92% occurring once. The sequenced sample consisted of blood. These receptors all come from a woman in her thirties or forties in good health.

Here the CDR3 DNA reads TGTGCCAGCAGCTTAGACTACGAGCAGTACTTC. Amino acid sequence: CASSLDYEQYF. The rearrangement uses TRBV7-9 and TRBJ2-7; D not certain. Looked up from germline, CDR1 is SEHNR and CDR2 is FQNEAQ (reference sequence). Trimming pared 1 base from V and 3 bases from J, leaving 1 base between. The CDR3 consists of 11 residues.

The chain recombines TRBV18 with TRBJ2-2; no clear D. Germline V gene lookup returns CDR1 KGHSH and CDR2 LQKENI. The CDR3 loop spans 14 amino acids. V was pared by 2 bases and J by 0 bases, with 4 bases between. Here the CDR3 DNA reads TGTGCCAGCTCACCAGTTTCGAACACCGGGGAGCTGTTTTTT. Its protein product is CASSPVSNTGELFF.

The rearrangement links TRBV5-1 to TRBJ2-1; 8 bases are a match to TRBD1. This CDR3 has 14 residues. V lost 0 bases to trimming and J lost 8 bases; unmatched junction nucleotides: 4. In germline, CDR1 is SGHRS, CDR2 YFSETQ. The CDR3: CASSLAGGHDEQFF. CDR3 nucleotides: TGCGCCAGCAGCTTGGCAGGGGGCCACGATGAGCAGTTCTTC.

In its sample, this clone was seen once. The gene calls are TRBV18 and TRBJ1-1; 8 bases match TRBD1. Germline loops: CDR1 KGHSH, CDR2 LQKENI. CDR3 length: 15 residues. The J segment lost 2 bases and the V segment lost 3 bases, leaving 5 bases of the junction unmatched. The DNA for the CDR3 is TGTGCCAGCTCACCGGACGGGACAGGCAACACTGAAGCTTTCTTT. This encodes CASSPDGTGNTEAFF.

The chain recombines TRBV7-9 with TRBJ2-5, with no clear D. The CDR3 consists of 13 residues. Germline CDR1 SEHNR, CDR2 FQNEAQ (reference sequence). Deletions cut 1 base from V and 9 bases from J, with 12 bases between. CDR3 DNA: TGTGCCAGCAGCTTAGAAGCCCGGACGGCCCAGTACTTC. This gives the protein CASSLEARTAQYF.

The chain recombines TRBV6-5 with TRBJ1-6; D unresolved. Germline loops: CDR1 MNHEY, CDR2 SVGAGI. The CDR3 spans 14 residues. V was cut by 6 bases and J by 9 bases, with 15 bases left in between. CDR3 in DNA: TGTGCCAGCAGCCTGGAAGGGTTTGGTTCACCCCTCCACTTT. Protein sequence: CASSLEGFGSPLHF.

V usage is TRBV4-1 and J usage is TRBJ2-7; TRBD2 aligns across 13 bases. CDR3 length equals 18 residues. V shed 1 base and J 4 bases; nucleotides not matched to a gene: 10. Germline assignment: CDR1 MGHRA and CDR2 YSYEKL. The CDR3, as DNA: TGCGCCAGCAGCCAAGGGGTCATCGGGGGACTAGCGGGGTACGAGCAGTACTTC. Protein: CASSQGVIGGLAGYEQYF.

The V call is TRBV7-9, the J call TRBJ1-2; 7 positions agree with TRBD1. The germline V gene encodes CDR1 SEHNR and CDR2 FQNEAQ (reference sequence). Germline trimming cut 7 bases from V and 4 bases from J; bases unmatched to any gene: 9. The CDR3 runs to 14 residues. The CDR3 loop reads CASTKAGGIYGYTF. The CDR3 nucleotides are TGTGCCAGCACCAAGGCAGGGGGAATCTATGGCTACACCTTC.

CDR3 loop: CASSPRLAGNTGELFF. The CDR3 coding sequence is TGTGCCAGCAGCCCAAGACTAGCGGGGAACACCGGGGAGCTGTTTTTT. This rearrangement joins TRBV9 to TRBJ2-2, with 10 bases matching TRBD2. CDR3 length: 16 amino acids. Unmatched junction bases numbered 4, after V lost 4 bases and J lost 1 base. From germline, CDR1 is SGDLS and CDR2 YYNGEE.

The chain has TRBV4-1 and TRBJ1-6, with D unclear. Germline CDR1 MGHRA, CDR2 YSYEKL. V gave up 0 bases and J gave up 13 bases, with 19 bases separating them. The CDR3 totals 16 residues. The CDR3 here is CASSQDWIVASFPLHF. CDR3 in DNA: TGCGCCAGCAGCCAAGATTGGATCGTGGCCTCTTTCCCCCTCCACTTT.

This clone was recorded once. The chain has TRBV13 and TRBJ2-1; no clear D gene. Germline values: CDR1 PRHDT, CDR2 FYEKMQ (reference sequence). V shed 5 bases and J shed 6 bases, with 8 bases lying between them. The CDR3 contains 12 residues. DNA of the CDR3: TGTGCCAGCAGCCCCGCTGGCAATGAGCAGTTCTTC. It translates to CASSPAGNEQFF. The complete variable domain, with remaining parts taken from reference TRBV13 and TRBJ2-1, reads AAGVIQSPRHLIKEKRETATLKCYPIPRHDTVYWYQQGPGQDPQFLISFYEKMQSDKGSIPDRFSAQQFSDYHSELNMSSLELGDSALYFCASSPAGNEQFFGPGTRLTVL.

This sequence joins TRBV7-2 and TRBJ2-7, with TRBD2 matching over 11 bases. Germline loops: CDR1 SGHTA, CDR2 FQGNSA. The trim removed 9 bases at V and 4 bases at J, leaving 5 bases unmatched. The CDR3 covers 13 residues. The CDR3 coding sequence is TGTGCCAGAACCGGGACTAGCGGATACGAGCAGTACTTC. Amino acid sequence: CARTGTSGYEQYF.

The chain combines TRBV12-3 or TRBV12-4 with TRBJ1-5; TRBD1 matches at 7 bases. The CDR3 is 13 amino acids. V shed 8 bases, J shed 6 bases, and the junction held 7 bases outside the gene matches. This CDR3 reads CASRQGWGQPQHF. For the CDR3, the DNA is TGTGCCAGCCGACAGGGATGGGGTCAGCCCCAGCATTTT.

Comment on this clone: Other DNA sequences within the sample encode an identical CDR3. The J gene is TRBJ1-5, the V gene TRBV12-3 or TRBV12-4; D not resolved. CDR3 length equals 13 residues. Trimming shortened V by 5 bases and J by 4 bases, and 9 bases separated the two germline ends. The CDR3 DNA reads as TGTGCCAGCAGTCTTGCATCGAATCAGCCCCAGCATTTT. The encoded protein is CASSLASNQPQHF.

The J gene is TRBJ1-2, the V gene TRBV5-4; a possible D gene is TRBD1 (5 bases). CDR3 size: 13 residues. V lost 4 bases and J 4 bases, leaving 11 bases between the germline ends. The germline gives CDR1 SGHNT, CDR2 YYREEE (reference sequence). CDR3 residues: CASSGDWVYGYTF. CDR3 sequence (DNA): TGTGCCAGCAGCGGGGACTGGGTCTATGGCTACACCTTC. Supplemented by reference TRBV5-4 and TRBJ1-2, the full variable domain reads ETGVTQSPTHLIKTRGQQVTLRCSSQSGHNTVSWYQQALGQGPQFIFQYYREEENGRGNFPPRFSGLQFPNYSSELNVNALELDDSALYLCASSGDWVYGYTFGSGTRLTVV.

The genes are TRBV5-1 and TRBJ1-4; D is undetermined. Germline V gene data show CDR1 as SGHRS and CDR2 as YFSETQ. This CDR3 comprises 15 residues. V was cut by 5 bases and J by 4 bases, with 15 bases left in between. The CDR3 DNA follows: TGCGCCAGCAGTGGAGGGAGGCAACTTAATGAAAAACTGTTTTTT. As protein: CASSGGRQLNEKLFF.

The chain employs TRBV5-5 and TRBJ2-3; 7 bases line up with TRBD2. Trimming took 4 bases from V and 1 from J; bases not matched to a gene: 6. The CDR3 is made up of 15 amino acids. Germline V gives CDR1 SGHKS, CDR2 YYEKEE (reference sequence). CDR3 bases: TGTGCCAGCAGCATTCGCGGGGGTGGCACAGATACGCAGTATTTT. It encodes CASSIRGGGTDTQYF.

V gene TRBV4-1 combines with J gene TRBJ2-2, with D tentatively TRBD1 (5 bases). V lost 0 bases to trimming and J lost 7 bases, with 12 bases between them. Germline CDR1 is MGHRA and CDR2 is YSYEKL. CDR3 length: 15 residues. The CDR3, as DNA: TGCGCCAGCAGCCAAGATAGCAGGGCTAACGGGGAGCTGTTTTTT. It codes for CASSQDSRANGELFF.

The genes are TRBV3-1 (or the pseudogene TRBV3-2) and TRBJ2-7; D is ambiguous. The V end lost 0 bases, the J end lost 5 bases, and 11 bases lay between the germline ends. Germline V CDR1 and CDR2: LGHDT, YNNKEL (reference sequence). This CDR3 contains 14 residues. CDR3 protein: CASSQDLSRHEQYF. The CDR3 DNA sequence: TGTGCCAGCAGCCAAGATCTCAGCCGACACGAGCAGTACTTC.

The chain combines TRBV5-1 with TRBJ2-3, with no clear D. This CDR3 region has 15 residues. Per the germline V gene, CDR1 is SGHRS and CDR2 is YFSETQ. With 1 base removed from V and 0 bases from J, the gap between germline ends came to 9 bases. CDR3 DNA sequence: TGCGCCAGCAGCTTGAGGCAGATTAGCACAGATACGCAGTATTTT. It codes for CASSLRQISTDTQYF.